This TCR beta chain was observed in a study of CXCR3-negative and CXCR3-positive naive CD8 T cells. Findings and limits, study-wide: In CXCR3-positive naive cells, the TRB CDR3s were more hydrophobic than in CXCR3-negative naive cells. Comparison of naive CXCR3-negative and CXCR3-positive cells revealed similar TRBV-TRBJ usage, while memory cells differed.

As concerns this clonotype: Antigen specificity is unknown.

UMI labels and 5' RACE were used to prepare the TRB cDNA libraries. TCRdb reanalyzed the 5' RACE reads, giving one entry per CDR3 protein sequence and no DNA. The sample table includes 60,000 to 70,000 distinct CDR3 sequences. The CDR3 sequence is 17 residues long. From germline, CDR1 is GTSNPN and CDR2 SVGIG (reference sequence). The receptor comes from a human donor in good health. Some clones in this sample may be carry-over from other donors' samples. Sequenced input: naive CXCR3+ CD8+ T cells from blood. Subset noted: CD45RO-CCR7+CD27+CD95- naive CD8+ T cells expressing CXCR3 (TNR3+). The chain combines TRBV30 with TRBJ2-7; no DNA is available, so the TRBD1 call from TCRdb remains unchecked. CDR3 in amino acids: CAWSVLRGTSVPYEQYF.